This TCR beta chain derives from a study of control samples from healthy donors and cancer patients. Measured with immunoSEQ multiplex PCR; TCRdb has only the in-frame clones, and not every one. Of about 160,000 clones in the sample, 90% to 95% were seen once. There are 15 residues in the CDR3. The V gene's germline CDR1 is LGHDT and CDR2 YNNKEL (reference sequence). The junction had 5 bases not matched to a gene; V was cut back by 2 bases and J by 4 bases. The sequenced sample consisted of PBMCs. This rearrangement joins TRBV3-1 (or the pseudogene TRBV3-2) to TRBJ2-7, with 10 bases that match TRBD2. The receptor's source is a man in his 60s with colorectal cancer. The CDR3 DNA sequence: TGTGCCAGCAGCCAATCTAGCGGGGGAGGATACGAGCAGTACTTC. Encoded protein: CASSQSSGGGYEQYF.